The rows below give T cell receptor beta chains drawn from one sample of a study of blood T cells in healthy people across ages. A single record per CDR3 protein comes from TCRdb applying MiXCR to the 5' RACE reads. Of 650,000 to 800,000 distinct CDR3 sequences listed, more than 45% are singletons. Sequenced material: blood. The receptors come from a woman older than 75 in good health. CDR3s include the opening cysteine and the closing phenylalanine or tryptophan. A D gene is named only where the DNA matches it firmly. Only part of the rows carry a size: once, few, many, or a class if the clone is expanded.

v_gene	abundance	d_gene	j_gene	CDR3aa	CDR3nt
TRBV12-3/TRBV12-4	few	-	TRBJ1-1	CASSISRVAEAFF	TGTGCCAGCAGTATCAGTCGGGTCGCTGAAGCTTTCTTT
TRBV5-6	-	-	TRBJ2-1	CASSFRLGSDLQNEQFF	TGTGCCAGCAGCTTTCGTCTCGGGTCTGACCTGCAAAATGAGCAGTTCTTC
TRBV2	-	TRBD1	TRBJ1-2	CASSGTGVNGHTF	TGTGCCAGCAGCGGGACAGGGGTCAATGGCCACACCTTC
TRBV27	-	-	TRBJ1-2	CASSSSPGEWKGYTF	TGTGCCAGCAGTTCCTCGCCCGGGGAGTGGAAAGGCTACACCTTC
TRBV6-2/TRBV6-3	-	TRBD1	TRBJ2-1	CASKGASPRGYNEQFF	TGTGCCAGCAAGGGGGCTAGCCCCCGGGGCTACAATGAGCAGTTCTTC
TRBV4-1	-	TRBD1	TRBJ1-2	CASSVRTGDHGYTF	TGCGCCAGCAGCGTACGGACAGGGGATCATGGCTACACCTTC
TRBV24-1	many	TRBD1	TRBJ2-7	CATSAGTGFYEQYF	TGTGCCACCAGTGCCGGGACAGGGTTCTACGAGCAGTACTTC
TRBV7-2	-	TRBD1	TRBJ2-7	CASSEGQASYEQYF	TGTGCCAGCAGCGAAGGACAGGCCTCCTACGAGCAGTACTTC
TRBV28	-	-	TRBJ1-4	CASSFLKAFGEKLFF	TGTGCCAGCAGTTTTTTGAAGGCGTTTGGTGAAAAACTGTTTTTT
TRBV5-6	few	-	TRBJ2-6	CASSLGGYSGANVLTF	TGTGCCAGCAGCTTGGGGGGTTACTCTGGGGCCAACGTCCTGACTTTC